These 29 T cell receptor beta chains were sequenced from one sample in a study of CDR3 diversity in severe acne. Via MiXCR, TCRdb re-called the PCR reads, giving one row per CDR3 protein. The sample yields 100,000 or so distinct CDR3 sequences, around 56% seen once. What was sequenced was blood. Receptors originate from a male donor with acne.

The J gene is TRBJ2-7, the V gene TRBV19; 15 bases are a match to TRBD2. With 4 bases clipped from V and 3 bases from J, the junction kept 1 base outside the gene matches. Germline V gene lookup returns CDR1 LNHDA and CDR2 SQIVND (reference sequence). The CDR3 sequence is 15 residues long. The CDR3 region is CASSTGLAGGYEQYF. CDR3 in DNA: TGTGCCAGTAGTACGGGACTAGCGGGGGGCTACGAGCAGTACTTC.

A note on this clonotype: This may be a read error: a much more frequent sequence differs by one nucleotide. The chain carries TRBV19 and TRBJ2-3; D is ambiguous. The CDR3 runs to 12 residues. CDR1 LNHDA and CDR2 SQIVND come from the germline V gene (reference sequence). The CDR3 DNA sequence: TGTGCCAGTAGTGTCTCAGGAGATACGCGGTATTTT. As protein: CASSVSGDTRYF. The full variable domain, with the rest looked up from reference TRBV19 and TRBJ2-3, is DGGITQSPKYLFRKEGQNVTLSCEQNLNHDAMYWYRQDPGQGLRLIYYSQIVNDFQKGDIAEGYSVSREKKESFPLTVTSAQKNPTAFYLCASSVSGDTRYFGPGTRLTVL.

The V call is TRBV7-2, the J call TRBJ2-5; D perhaps matches TRBD2 (5 bases). Per the germline V gene, CDR1 is SGHTA and CDR2 is FQGNSA. V was pared by 5 bases and J by 2 bases, with 18 bases between. The CDR3 runs to 16 residues. The CDR3: CASSPKGGLDQETQYF. The CDR3, as DNA: TGTGCCAGCAGCCCCAAAGGCGGGTTAGATCAAGAGACCCAGTACTTC.

This CDR3 is CASSPTSGRAQDEQYF. The CDR3 DNA reads TGTGCCAGCAGCCCAACTAGCGGGAGGGCCCAGGACGAGCAGTACTTC. V is TRBV7-9 and J is TRBJ2-7; TRBD2 agrees at 13 bases. The CDR3 has 16 amino acids. V trimming: 5 bases; J trimming: 5 bases; junction bases outside the gene matches: 9. Germline lookup yields CDR1 SEHNR and CDR2 FQNEAQ (reference sequence).

The J gene is TRBJ2-7, the V gene TRBV20-1, with TRBD2 matching over 7 bases. The CDR3 is 16 amino acids. V was clipped by 3 bases and J by 1 base; unmatched bases: 12. Germline V gives CDR1 DFQATT, CDR2 SNEGSKA (reference sequence). CDR3 sequence (DNA): TGCAGTGCTAGGACCGCCGGGGGTAGCGGGTCCTACGAGCAGTACTTC. This encodes CSARTAGGSGSYEQYF.

The chain recombines TRBV28 with TRBJ2-5, with 8 bases fitting TRBD1. Germline V gene lookup returns CDR1 MDHEN and CDR2 SYDVKM. With V trimmed by 6 bases and J by 5 bases, 5 bases remained unmatched. The CDR3 length is 13 residues. DNA for the CDR3: TGTGCCAGCAGCCCCAGGGGGCACGAGACCCAGTACTTC. Its protein product is CASSPRGHETQYF.

Points on this clonotype: Since the CDR3 does not end with the conserved phenylalanine or tryptophan, this likely comes from a read error. The rearrangement joins TRBV12-3 or TRBV12-4 to TRBJ1-6, with D unclear. The V end lost 1 base, the J end lost 6 bases, and 7 bases lay between the germline ends. The CDR3 loop spans 14 amino acids. Here the CDR3 DNA reads TGTGCCAGCAGTTTAGGGACGCTTAATTCACCCCTCCACCTT. Its translation is CASSLGTLNSPLHL.

The J gene is TRBJ2-7, the V gene TRBV6-4; 7 bases fit TRBD1. The CDR3 is 14 amino acids. CDR1 MRHNA and CDR2 SNTAGT come from the germline V gene. With 5 bases clipped from V and 2 bases from J, the junction kept 6 bases outside the gene matches. The CDR3 DNA reads TGTGCCAGCAGTTACGGACAGGACGCCTACGAGCAGTACTTC. It codes for CASSYGQDAYEQYF.

The chain uses TRBV5-4 and TRBJ2-5, with D tentatively TRBD2 (6 bases). The germline V and J ends were trimmed by 1 base and 5 bases, with 18 bases remaining between them. The CDR3 is made up of 16 amino acids. From germline, CDR1 is SGHNT and CDR2 YYREEE (reference sequence). CDR3 in amino acids: CASSLLDYHNSETQYF. Written as DNA, the CDR3 is TGTGCCAGCAGCTTGTTGGACTATCATAATTCGGAGACCCAGTACTTC.

This clonotype showed up many times. V is TRBV11-2 and J is TRBJ2-7; D ambiguous. Germline CDR1 reads SGHAT; CDR2 reads FQNNGV. The CDR3 length is 14 residues. Trimming left V 4 bases short and J 0 bases short, with 10 bases between. The CDR3 here is CASSSPKGSYEQYF. The CDR3 coding sequence is TGTGCCAGCAGCTCCCCAAAGGGCTCCTACGAGCAGTACTTC.

This chain uses TRBV5-6 with TRBJ1-1; D is perhaps TRBD1 (5 bases). CDR1 is SGHDT, CDR2 YYEEEE, per germline. The CDR3 has 14 amino acids. Trimming pared 3 bases from V and 4 bases from J, leaving 13 bases between. CDR3 region: CASSYGGGSTEAFF. CDR3 DNA: TGTGCCAGCAGCTACGGCGGGGGTTCCACTGAAGCTTTCTTT.

The sample holds many counts of this clonotype. The chain has TRBV2 and TRBJ2-7, with TRBD1 identical over 9 bases. The CDR3 runs to 14 residues. Per the germline V gene, CDR1 is SNHLY and CDR2 is FYNNEI. Germline trimming cut 3 bases from V and 7 bases from J; bases unmatched to any gene: 7. CDR3 region: CASSEGQGTQEQYF. CDR3 nucleotides: TGTGCCAGCAGTGAGGGACAGGGAACTCAGGAGCAGTACTTC. The full variable domain, in which reference TRBV2 and TRBJ2-7 provide the parts outside the CDR3, is EPEVTQTPSHQVTQMGQEVILRCVPISNHLYFYWYRQILGQKVEFLVSFYNNEISEKSEIFDDQFSVERPDGSNFTLKIRSTKLEDSAMYFCASSEGQGTQEQYFGPGTRLTVT.

As concerns this clonotype: Germline is not matched at one junction end, which may reflect a read error. The V and J genes are TRBV11-1 and TRBJ2-1, with 7 positions matching TRBD2. Germline V CDR1 and CDR2: SGHAT, FQDESV (reference sequence). This CDR3 is built from 14 residues. The CDR3: CASSLAEIHNEQFF. CDR3 in DNA: TGTGCCAGCAGCCTAGCGGAGATCCACAATGAGCAGTTCTTC.

In this sample, this clonotype turned up many times. The V gene is TRBV2, the J gene TRBJ2-1, with 7 bases matching TRBD2. The CDR3 loop spans 14 amino acids. Germline assignment: CDR1 SNHLY and CDR2 FYNNEI. V dropped 7 bases and J dropped 5; count of bases not matched to a gene: 8. The CDR3 protein is CASIASGNHNEQFF. The CDR3 DNA reads as TGTGCCAGCATTGCCAGCGGGAATCACAATGAGCAGTTCTTC.

This clonotype was counted a single time. The V and J genes are TRBV27 and TRBJ1-1, with 10 bases that match TRBD1. V gave up 5 bases and J gave up 12 bases; unmatched junction bases: 9. In germline, CDR1 is MNHEY, CDR2 SMNVEV (reference sequence). The CDR3 is 13 residues long. The CDR3 nucleotides read TGTGCCAGCAGTATTACCGGGACAGGGGAATCTTTCTTT. This translates into CASSITGTGESFF.

Note on this clonotype: A much larger clone sits a single nucleotide away, making a read error possible. The chain uses TRBV9 and TRBJ2-1, with TRBD1 identical over 9 bases. CDR1 and CDR2 (germline): SGDLS, YYNGEE. V was pared by 3 bases and J by 1 base, with 2 bases of the junction left unmatched. This CDR3 has 15 amino acids. CDR3 coding DNA: TGTGCCAGCAGCGCCGGGACAGGGTCCTACAATGAGCAGTTCTTC. Translated, it gives CASSAGTGSYNEQFF.

The genes are TRBV2 and TRBJ1-5; D possibly corresponds to TRBD1 (5 bases). V was cut by 3 bases and J by 6 bases, with 12 bases left in between. Per the germline V gene, CDR1 is SNHLY and CDR2 is FYNNEI. The CDR3 is made up of 14 amino acids. The CDR3 coding sequence is TGTGCCAGCAGTGAGACAGTTTTCAGTCAGCCCCAGCATTTT. It encodes CASSETVFSQPQHF.

The table lists this clonotype with a count of one. The chain carries TRBV12-3 or TRBV12-4 and TRBJ2-7, with 7 bases matching TRBD2. With V trimmed by 3 bases and J by 2 bases, 1 base remained unmatched. The CDR3 runs 13 residues. The DNA for the CDR3 is TGTGCCAGCAGTTTCGGGACTACCTACGAGCAGTACTTC. Amino acids: CASSFGTTYEQYF.

This clonotype occurred a few times. V gene TRBV7-8 combines with J gene TRBJ2-7; 8 nucleotides align to TRBD2. The CDR3 is 13 amino acids. Germline assignment: CDR1 SGHVS and CDR2 FQNEAQ. Trimming at V came to 5 bases and at J to 6 bases, leaving 6 bases not matched to a gene. CDR3 amino acids: CASSPGLVLEQYF. Here the CDR3 DNA reads TGTGCCAGCAGCCCGGGACTAGTCCTCGAGCAGTACTTC.

In DNA, the CDR3 is TGCGCCAGCAGCCAAGACTTGCGGGGCTACTCTGGAAACACCATATATTTT. Its protein product is CASSQDLRGYSGNTIYF. J is TRBJ1-3 and V is TRBV4-3; possibly TRBD1 for D (5 bases). The CDR3 spans 17 residues. Germline V CDR1 and CDR2: LGHNA, YSLEER. V was cut by 0 bases and J by 0 bases, with 12 bases left in between.

For this clonotype: Sequence at one end of the junction differs from germline and may be a read error. The chain links TRBV20-1 to TRBJ2-1, with D perhaps TRBD1 or TRBD2 (6 bases each). The CDR3 has 13 amino acids. Germline values: CDR1 DFQATT, CDR2 SNEGSKA (reference sequence). CDR3 nucleotide sequence: TGTAGTGCTAGAGGTGGGGGGCGCAATGAGCAGTTCTTC. Translated, it gives CSARGGGRNEQFF.

This clonotype was counted many times. J is TRBJ2-1 and V is TRBV29-1; 8 bases agree with TRBD1. Per the germline V gene, CDR1 is SQVTM and CDR2 is ANQGSEA. The trim removed 7 bases at V and 10 bases at J, leaving 9 bases unmatched. The CDR3 consists of 12 residues. CDR3 sequence (DNA): TGCAGCGGGGCGGACAGGGAAGGAGAGCAGTTCTTC. Protein: CSGADREGEQFF.

This rearrangement joins TRBV20-1 to TRBJ2-7; TRBD2 matches 8 bases. The CDR3 is 13 residues long. In germline, CDR1 is DFQATT, CDR2 SNEGSKA (reference sequence). V lost 6 bases, J lost 3 bases, and 7 bases stayed unmatched. The CDR3 nucleotides read TGCAGTGCAAGTAGCGGGAACCTCTACGAGCAGTACTTC. Its translation is CSASSGNLYEQYF.

This clonotype has more than one count but fewer than ten. The chain carries TRBV27 and TRBJ2-7, with D tentatively TRBD1 or TRBD2 (5 bases each). The germline CDR1 and CDR2 sequences are MNHEY and SMNVEV (reference sequence). This CDR3 has 14 residues. The germline V and J ends were trimmed by 4 bases and 7 bases, with 17 bases remaining between them. CDR3 nucleotide sequence: TGTGCCAGCAGTTCCACGGGACGGTCTGGAGAGCAGTACTTC. Protein product: CASSSTGRSGEQYF.

The V and J genes are TRBV6-5 and TRBJ1-1; D is undetermined. The CDR3 spans 14 residues. V lost 0 bases and J lost 3, with 8 bases in between. The germline CDR1 and CDR2 sequences are MNHEY and SVGAGI. Here the CDR3 DNA reads TGTGCCAGCAGTTACTCGGTAGGGTACACTGAAGCTTTCTTT. It translates to CASSYSVGYTEAFF.

V gene TRBV27 combines with J gene TRBJ1-5; D gene unclear. The CDR3 contains 12 residues. Trimming pared 8 bases from V and 2 bases from J, leaving 7 bases between. Germline lookup yields CDR1 MNHEY and CDR2 SMNVEV (reference sequence). CDR3 sequence: CASSQGNQPQHF. The CDR3 DNA reads as TGTGCCAGCTCACAAGGCAATCAGCCCCAGCATTTT.

The chain combines TRBV9 with TRBJ1-2; TRBD1 matches at 7 bases. The CDR3 length is 16 residues. In germline, CDR1 is SGDLS, CDR2 YYNGEE. V shed 7 bases and J 1 base; nucleotides not matched to a gene: 13. Written as DNA, the CDR3 is TGTGCCAGCTCCGCTCGCCACAGGGGACTTAACTATGGCTACACCTTC. Protein sequence: CASSARHRGLNYGYTF. Full variable domain (remainder filled in from reference TRBV9 and TRBJ1-2): DSGVTQTPKHLITATGQRVTLRCSPRSGDLSVYWYQQSLDQGLQFLIQYYNGEERAKGNILERFSAQQFPDLHSELNLSSLELGDSALYFCASSARHRGLNYGYTFGSGTRLTVV.

In DNA form, the CDR3 reads TGTGCCAGCAGTTTAGGCGGGAGTACGCAGTATTTT. Its translation is CASSLGGSTQYF. The chain uses TRBV12-3 or TRBV12-4 and TRBJ2-3; TRBD2 aligns across 7 bases. The trim removed 1 base at V and 8 bases at J, leaving 0 bases unmatched. This CDR3 comprises 12 residues.

In the case of this clonotype: Just one base apart from a much larger clone, this may be a read error. The chain links TRBV6-4 to TRBJ2-3; tentatively, D is TRBD1 (6 bases). The CDR3 extends over 13 amino acids. Germline V lookup: CDR1 MRHNA, CDR2 SNTAGT. The CDR3 DNA reads TGTGCCGGCAGTGAAGAGGGGGAAGATACGCAGTATTTT. Translation: CAGSEEGEDTQYF.